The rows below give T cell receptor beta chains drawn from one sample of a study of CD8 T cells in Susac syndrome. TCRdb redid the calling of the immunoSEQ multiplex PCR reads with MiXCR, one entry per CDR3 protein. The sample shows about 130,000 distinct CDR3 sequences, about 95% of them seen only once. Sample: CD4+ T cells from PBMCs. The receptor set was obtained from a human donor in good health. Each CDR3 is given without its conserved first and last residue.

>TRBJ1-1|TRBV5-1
ASSRGEINRMNTEAF
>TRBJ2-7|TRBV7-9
ASSSPGRGGGDYEQY
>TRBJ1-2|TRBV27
ASSLRGTTGYT
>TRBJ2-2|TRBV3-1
ASSQENSNTGELF
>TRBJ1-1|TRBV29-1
SVKGQVNTEAF
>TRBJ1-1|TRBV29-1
SVPPGTGTEAF
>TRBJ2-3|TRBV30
AWDGTSGTDTQY
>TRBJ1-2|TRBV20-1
SATSVQRVYGYT
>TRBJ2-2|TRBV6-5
ASSLRGPQELF
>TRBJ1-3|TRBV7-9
ASSLGKGRDGNTIY
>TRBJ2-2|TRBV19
AAAKTSGHTGELF
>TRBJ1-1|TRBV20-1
SAIRAMGTEAF
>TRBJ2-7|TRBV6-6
ASSYFTGGKAEQY
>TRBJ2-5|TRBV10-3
AIGASGSGETQY